This TCR beta chain emerged from a study of T-cell memory formation after mild COVID-19. About the study: Largely, TCR clusters stayed within a single donor.

The CDR3 has 14 amino acids. Germline CDR1 is SGHKS and CDR2 is YYEKEE (reference sequence). Trimming cost V 4 bases and J 4 bases, with 14 bases left between them. TCRdb used MiXCR to reprocess the 5' RACE reads, holding one entry per CDR3 protein. This table holds about 140,000 distinct CDR3 sequences, 6% found once. This clonotype was counted only a few times. The antigen is undetermined. Study-level findings and limits: From day 15 to 85, contracting clones were balanced between CD4 and CD8, whereas later expanders leaned toward CD4+. There were some responding clones in pre-infection memory, which suggested that cross-reactive memory had joined.

This sequence joins TRBV5-5 and TRBJ2-5; D perhaps matches TRBD1 (7 bases). What was sequenced was PBMCs or a T cell subset sorted from them (not recorded which). This receptor was obtained from an adult woman who had mild COVID-19 (a few samples of this study predate the infection). Cell type and time point are not known. The CDR3, as DNA: TGTGCCAGCAGCGCAGGGACAGCGGGAGAGACCCAGTACTTC. Residues: CASSAGTAGETQYF.